These T cell receptor beta chains were read from a single sample in a study of a mutant IDH1 vaccine in newly diagnosed glioma. Assay used: immunoSEQ multiplex PCR; TCRdb lists only in-frame clones, some missing. The sample has approximately 50,000 clones; about nine tenths are singletons. These TCRs' antigens remain unknown. The input for sequencing was PBMCs, taken from a glioma patient whose treatment included an IDH1 peptide vaccine. The receptor set was obtained from a man aged 40-55 years with glioma. Each CDR3 is given with its conserved first and last residue.

>TRBV6-1|TRBJ1-1
CASKKGMNTEAFF
>TRBV6-5|TRBJ2-7
CASTMGGTYEQYF
>TRBV29-1|TRBJ2-1
CSVEDSGTRSYNEQFF
>TRBV6-5|TRBJ2-3
CASSSSGRTDTQYF
>TRBV6-5|TRBJ2-2
CATSPYTGELFF
>TRBV18|TRBJ1-6
CASSPRAESSPLHF
>TRBV5-4|TRBJ1-1
CASSPGSTRNTEAFF
>TRBV9|TRBJ2-2
CASSVVWDSPFTGELFF
>TRBV2|TRBJ2-3
CASIGQGTDTQYF
>TRBV7-2|TRBJ2-7
CASSLVISSYEQYF
>TRBV5-4|TRBJ2-7
CASRSRGRAYEQYF
>TRBV9|TRBJ1-1
CASSVIGNTEAFF
>TRBV19|TRBJ1-5
CASRRRGNQPQHF
>TRBV5-1|TRBJ1-1
CASSTRTGTNTEAFF
>TRBV5-1|TRBJ2-7
CASSLGFYEQYF
>TRBV7-2|TRBJ2-2
CASSPHFTGGELFF
>TRBV5-4|TRBJ2-2
CASSLVAGVDTGELFF
>TRBV9|TRBJ2-2
CASSAPSGANTGELFF
>TRBV19|TRBJ2-7
CASSNRLAGGPGEQYF
>TRBV19|TRBJ2-1
CASSIVAGTGDNEQFF
>TRBV2|TRBJ2-7
CARGTSGSEQYF
>TRBV11-2|TRBJ2-1
CASSSDPTVASGEGPFF
>TRBV5-1|TRBJ1-2
CASSSGQGLGYGYTF
>TRBV5-1|TRBJ2-3
CASSLTASASTDTQYF
>TRBV27|TRBJ2-3
CASSPNTDTQYF
>TRBV14|TRBJ2-3
CASNTYPQGQRERLSLADTQYF
>TRBV6-4|TRBJ2-5
CASTKIRDREKETQYF
>TRBV9|TRBJ2-1
CASSVAVQAEQFF
>TRBV19|TRBJ1-1
CASSPGLDRVRDTEAFF
>TRBV5-5|TRBJ1-1
CASSFSAGNTEAFF
>TRBV14|TRBJ2-2
CASSQPGLAGAGGELFF
>TRBV29-1|TRBJ2-6
CSVVGPGANVLTF
>TRBV4-2|TRBJ2-7
CASSQDLAEQYF
>TRBV4-1|TRBJ2-2
CASSQGLNRNTGELFF
>TRBV11-2|TRBJ2-2
CASSFPTGSTGELFF
>TRBV6-5|TRBJ2-3
CASSPRGAGTDTQYF
>TRBV7-9|TRBJ2-3
CASSLENVASGMTDTQYF
>TRBV4-1|TRBJ2-1
CASSQEAEGLLNEQFF
>TRBV5-5|TRBJ1-3
CASSLGARGMGHTIYF
>TRBV4-2|TRBJ2-4
CASSQETGGIAKNIQYF
>TRBV5-1|TRBJ2-5
CASWSGTGGETQYF
>TRBV23-1|TRBJ2-7
CASPSGTGGKHYEQYF
>TRBV23-1|TRBJ2-5
CASSPGTGGSKTQYF
>TRBV5-8|TRBJ2-3
CASSFRTGVSTDTQYF
>TRBV5-1|TRBJ1-2
CASSSRALAGYTF
>TRBV2|TRBJ2-3
CATGLRGADTQYF
>TRBV20-1|TRBJ1-3
CSAAAGNTIYF
>TRBV7-7|TRBJ2-1
CASSLTSLNEQFF
>TRBV5-1|TRBJ1-1
CATRPGQLNTEAFF
>TRBV7-2|TRBJ2-7
CASSLGGGRVYEQYF
>TRBV18|TRBJ2-6
CASSPTGDGANVLTF
>TRBV7-9|TRBJ2-2
CASSLFVSGTGELFF
>TRBV5-1|TRBJ1-3
CASRPQGAGNTIYF
>TRBV5-6|TRBJ2-5
CASSFPGASAETQYF
>TRBV15|TRBJ1-3
CATSRDWVSGNTIYF